The clone carrying this TCR beta chain was found once. The data stem from a study of siplizumab effects on memory and regulatory T cells. Germline trimming cut 5 bases from V and 1 base from J; bases unmatched to any gene: 6. The CDR3 is 16 amino acids. The germline V gene encodes CDR1 SGHTA and CDR2 FQGTGA. TCRdb's copy holds only in-frame clones and misses some; the assay was immunoSEQ multiplex PCR. This table holds 100,000 or so clones, more than 85% found once. Sequenced: CD4+ T cells sorted from blood. The sequence came from a human donor in good health. Some clones in this sample may be carry-over from other donors' samples. This chain joins TRBV7-3 and TRBJ2-2; 8 positions match TRBD1. CDR3 coding DNA: TGTGCCAGCAGCCGAACCGGGACAGGGAACACCGGGGAGCTGTTTTTT. Protein: CASSRTGTGNTGELFF.